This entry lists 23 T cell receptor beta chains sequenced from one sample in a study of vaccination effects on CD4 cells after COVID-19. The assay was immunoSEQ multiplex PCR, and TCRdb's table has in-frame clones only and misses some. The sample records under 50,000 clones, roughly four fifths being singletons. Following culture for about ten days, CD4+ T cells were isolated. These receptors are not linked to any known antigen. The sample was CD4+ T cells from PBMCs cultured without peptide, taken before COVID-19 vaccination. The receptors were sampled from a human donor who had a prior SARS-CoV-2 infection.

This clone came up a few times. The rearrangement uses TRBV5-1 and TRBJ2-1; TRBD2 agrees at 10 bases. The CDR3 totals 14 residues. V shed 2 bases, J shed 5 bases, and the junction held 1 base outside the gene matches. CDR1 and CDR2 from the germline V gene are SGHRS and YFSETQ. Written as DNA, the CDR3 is TGCGCCAGCAGCTTCGGGACTAGCGACAATGAGCAGTTCTTC. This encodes CASSFGTSDNEQFF.

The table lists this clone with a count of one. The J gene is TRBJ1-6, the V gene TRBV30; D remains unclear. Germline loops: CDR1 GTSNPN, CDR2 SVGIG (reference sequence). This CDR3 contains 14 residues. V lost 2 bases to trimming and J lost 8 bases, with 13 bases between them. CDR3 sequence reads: CAWSFTAGDSPLHF. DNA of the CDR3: TGTGCCTGGAGTTTTACGGCCGGGGATTCACCCCTCCACTTT.

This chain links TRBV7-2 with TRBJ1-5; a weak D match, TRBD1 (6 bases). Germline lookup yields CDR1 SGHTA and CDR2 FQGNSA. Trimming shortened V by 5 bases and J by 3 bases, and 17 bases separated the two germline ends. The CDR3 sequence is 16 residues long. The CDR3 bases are TGTGCCAGCAGCACCGTCGGGGGGCTAATCAATCAGCCCCAGCATTTT. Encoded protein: CASSTVGGLINQPQHF.

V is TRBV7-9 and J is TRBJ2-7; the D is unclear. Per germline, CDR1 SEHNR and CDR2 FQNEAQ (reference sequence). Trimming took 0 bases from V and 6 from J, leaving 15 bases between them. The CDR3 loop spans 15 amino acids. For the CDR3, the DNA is TGTGCCAGCAGCTTAGCGCTAGAGGCCGATGGCGAGCAGTACTTC. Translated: CASSLALEADGEQYF.

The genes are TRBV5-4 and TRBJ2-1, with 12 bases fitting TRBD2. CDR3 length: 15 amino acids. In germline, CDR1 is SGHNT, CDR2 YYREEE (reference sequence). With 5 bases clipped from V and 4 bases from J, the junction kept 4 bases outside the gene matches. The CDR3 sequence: CASRPLAGGYNEQFF. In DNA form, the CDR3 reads TGTGCCAGCAGACCACTAGCGGGGGGTTACAATGAGCAGTTCTTC.

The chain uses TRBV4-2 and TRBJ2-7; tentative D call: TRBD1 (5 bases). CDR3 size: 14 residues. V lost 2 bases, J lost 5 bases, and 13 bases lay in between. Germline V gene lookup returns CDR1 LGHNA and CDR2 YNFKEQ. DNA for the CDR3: TGTGCCAGCAGCCAAACGGCAGGGAAAGACGAGCAGTACTTC. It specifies CASSQTAGKDEQYF.

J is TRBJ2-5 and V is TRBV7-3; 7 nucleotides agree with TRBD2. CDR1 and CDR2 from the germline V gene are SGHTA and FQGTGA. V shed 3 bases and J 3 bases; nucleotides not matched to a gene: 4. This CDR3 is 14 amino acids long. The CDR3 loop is CASSFGGGEETQYF. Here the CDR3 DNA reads TGTGCCAGCAGCTTTGGTGGGGGGGAAGAGACCCAGTACTTC.

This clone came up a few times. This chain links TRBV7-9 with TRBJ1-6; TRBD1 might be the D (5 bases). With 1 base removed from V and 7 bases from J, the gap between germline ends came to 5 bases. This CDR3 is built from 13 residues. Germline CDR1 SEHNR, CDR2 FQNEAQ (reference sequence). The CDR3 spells CASSLEGNSPLHF. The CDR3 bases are TGTGCCAGCAGCTTAGAGGGGAATTCACCCCTCCACTTT.

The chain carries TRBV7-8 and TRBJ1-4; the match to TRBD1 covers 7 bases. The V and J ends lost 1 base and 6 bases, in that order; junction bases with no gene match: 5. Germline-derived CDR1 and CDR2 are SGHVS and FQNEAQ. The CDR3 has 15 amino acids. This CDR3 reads CASSLGQGFDEKLFF. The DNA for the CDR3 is TGTGCCAGCAGCTTAGGACAGGGTTTCGATGAAAAACTGTTTTTT. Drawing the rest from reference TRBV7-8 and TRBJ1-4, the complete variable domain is GAGVSQSPRYKVAKRGQDVALRCDPISGHVSLFWYQQALGQGPEFLTYFQNEAQLDKSGLPSDRFFAERPEGSVSTLKIQRTQQEDSAVYLCASSLGQGFDEKLFFGSGTQLSVL.

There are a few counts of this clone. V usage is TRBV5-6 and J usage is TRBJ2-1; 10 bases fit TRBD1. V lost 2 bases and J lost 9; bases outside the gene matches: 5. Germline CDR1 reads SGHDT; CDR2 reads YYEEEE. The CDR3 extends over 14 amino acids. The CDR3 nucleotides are TGTGCCAGCAGCTTAGACAGGGGGCTGGGTGAGCAGTTCTTC. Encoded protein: CASSLDRGLGEQFF.

CDR3 in DNA: TGTGCCAGCCCGGGCGGGTTCGCGAACACCGGGGAGCTGTTTTTT. Protein: CASPGGFANTGELFF. The chain is built from TRBV18 and TRBJ2-2, with D maybe TRBD2 (5 bases). Germline-derived CDR1 and CDR2 are KGHSH and LQKENI. This CDR3 contains 15 residues. With 8 bases removed from V and 0 bases from J, the gap between germline ends came to 13 bases.

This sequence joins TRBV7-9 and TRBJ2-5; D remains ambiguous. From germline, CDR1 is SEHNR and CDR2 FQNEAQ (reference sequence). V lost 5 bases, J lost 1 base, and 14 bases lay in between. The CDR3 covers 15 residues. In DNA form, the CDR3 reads TGTGCCAGCAGCCCCTTTGCAAGTTCCCAAGAGACCCAGTACTTC. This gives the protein CASSPFASSQETQYF.

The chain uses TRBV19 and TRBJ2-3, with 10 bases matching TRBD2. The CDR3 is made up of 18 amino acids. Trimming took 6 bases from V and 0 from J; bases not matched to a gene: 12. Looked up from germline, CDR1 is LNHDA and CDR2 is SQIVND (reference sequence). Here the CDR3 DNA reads TGTGCCAGTAGCTTCATTTCAGGACTAGCGGTGAGCACAGATACGCAGTATTTT. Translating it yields CASSFISGLAVSTDTQYF.

CDR3 protein: CASSLSVETQYF. The CDR3 DNA follows: TGTGCCAGCAGCTTGTCTGTGGAGACCCAGTACTTC. V is TRBV7-9 and J is TRBJ2-5; D unresolved. Germline V gene sequence: CDR1 SEHNR, CDR2 FQNEAQ (reference sequence). Between the trimmed V and J ends, which lost 3 bases and 5 bases, there was a span of 7 bases. This CDR3 is 12 amino acids long.

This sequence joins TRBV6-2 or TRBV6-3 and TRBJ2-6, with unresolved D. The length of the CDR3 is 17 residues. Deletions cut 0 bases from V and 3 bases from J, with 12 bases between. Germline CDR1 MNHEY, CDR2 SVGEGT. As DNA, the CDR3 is TGTGCCAGCAGTTACTCAGTCATTAGGGTTGGGGCCAACGTCCTGACTTTC. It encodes CASSYSVIRVGANVLTF.

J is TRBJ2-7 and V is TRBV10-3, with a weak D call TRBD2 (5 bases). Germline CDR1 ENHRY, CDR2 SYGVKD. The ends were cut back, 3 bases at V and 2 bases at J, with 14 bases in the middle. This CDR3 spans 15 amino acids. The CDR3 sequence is CAISDPSPTPYEQYF. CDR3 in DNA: TGTGCCATCAGTGATCCTAGCCCGACTCCCTACGAGCAGTACTTC.

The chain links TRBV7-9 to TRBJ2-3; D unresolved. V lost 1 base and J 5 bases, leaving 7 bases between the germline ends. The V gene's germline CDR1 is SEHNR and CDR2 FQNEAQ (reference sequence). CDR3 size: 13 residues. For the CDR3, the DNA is TGTGCCAGCAGCTTAGGCTATGGAGATACGCAGTATTTT. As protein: CASSLGYGDTQYF.

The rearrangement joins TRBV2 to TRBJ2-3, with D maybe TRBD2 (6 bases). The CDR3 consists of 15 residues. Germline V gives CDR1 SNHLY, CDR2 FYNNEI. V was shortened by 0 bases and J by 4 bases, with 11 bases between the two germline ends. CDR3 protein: CASSEARLAPDTQYF. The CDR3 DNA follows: TGTGCCAGCAGTGAAGCCCGGCTAGCGCCAGATACGCAGTATTTT.

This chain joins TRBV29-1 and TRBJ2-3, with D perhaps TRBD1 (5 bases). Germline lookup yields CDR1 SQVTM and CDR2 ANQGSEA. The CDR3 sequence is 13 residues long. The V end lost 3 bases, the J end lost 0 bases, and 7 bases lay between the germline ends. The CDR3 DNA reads TGCAGCGTTGATAGGGGAAGCACAGATACGCAGTATTTT. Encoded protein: CSVDRGSTDTQYF.

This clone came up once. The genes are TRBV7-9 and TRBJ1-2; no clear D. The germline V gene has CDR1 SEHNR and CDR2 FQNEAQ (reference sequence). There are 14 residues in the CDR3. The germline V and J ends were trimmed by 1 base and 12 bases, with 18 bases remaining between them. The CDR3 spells CASSLGGLGAGDTF. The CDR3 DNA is TGTGCCAGCAGCTTAGGAGGCCTAGGAGCCGGCGACACCTTC.

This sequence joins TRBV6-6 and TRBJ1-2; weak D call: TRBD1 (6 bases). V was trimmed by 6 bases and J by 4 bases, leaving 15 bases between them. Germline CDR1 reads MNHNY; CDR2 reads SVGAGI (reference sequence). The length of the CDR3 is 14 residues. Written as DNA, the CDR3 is TGTGCCAGCAGCCTAGGGGGACGAAGCTATGGCTACACCTTC. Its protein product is CASSLGGRSYGYTF.

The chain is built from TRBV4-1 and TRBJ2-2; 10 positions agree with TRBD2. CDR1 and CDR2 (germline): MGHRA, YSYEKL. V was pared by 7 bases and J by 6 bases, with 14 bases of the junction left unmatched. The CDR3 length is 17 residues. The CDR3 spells CASTEGLAGGKAGELFF. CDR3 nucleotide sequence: TGCGCCAGCACCGAAGGGTTAGCGGGGGGCAAGGCCGGGGAGCTGTTTTTT.

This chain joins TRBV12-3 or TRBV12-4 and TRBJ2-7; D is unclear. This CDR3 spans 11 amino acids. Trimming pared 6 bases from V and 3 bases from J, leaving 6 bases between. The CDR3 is CASRIYYEQYF. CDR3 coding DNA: TGTGCCAGCAGAATCTACTACGAGCAGTACTTC.